The 26 T cell receptor beta chains presented below share a single source sample, sequenced in a study of blood T cell repertoires in COVID-19. TCRdb keeps only in-frame clones here, not all; method: immunoSEQ multiplex PCR. Here the sample spans roughly 230,000 clones, over 80% being singletons. Sequencing was performed on peripheral blood. Receptors originate from a woman aged 55-69 years with active or convalescent COVID-19.

The genes are TRBV2 and TRBJ1-4; D gene uncertain. Looked up from germline, CDR1 is SNHLY and CDR2 is FYNNEI. This CDR3 comprises 13 residues. Trimming took 10 bases from V and 3 from J, leaving 12 bases between them. The chain's CDR3 is CATQRASNEKLFF. CDR3 coding DNA: TGTGCCACCCAGCGGGCGTCTAATGAAAAACTGTTTTTT. The variable domain in full, with the rest retrieved from reference TRBV2 and TRBJ1-4, is EPEVTQTPSHQVTQMGQEVILRCVPISNHLYFYWYRQILGQKVEFLVSFYNNEISEKSEIFDDQFSVERPDGSNFTLKIRSTKLEDSAMYFCATQRASNEKLFFGSGTQLSVL.

The chain joins TRBV5-1 to TRBJ1-6; TRBD1 aligns across 9 bases. This CDR3 has 15 residues. V lost 4 bases and J lost 8; bases outside the gene matches: 7. CDR1 is SGHRS and CDR2 is YFSETQ in the germline V gene. CDR3 loop: CASSLGQGVHSPLHF. CDR3 DNA sequence: TGCGCCAGCAGCCTGGGACAGGGAGTGCATTCACCCCTCCACTTT.

The genes are TRBV7-8 and TRBJ2-2; D call uncertain. This CDR3 region has 13 residues. CDR1 SGHVS and CDR2 FQNEAQ come from the germline V gene. Deletions cut 6 bases from V and 6 bases from J, with 11 bases between. The CDR3 DNA sequence: TGTGCCAGCAGTTTATTACACGCCGGGGAGCTGTTTTTT. Translating it yields CASSLLHAGELFF.

The rearrangement joins TRBV28 to TRBJ2-2; a weak D match, TRBD2 (6 bases). The CDR3 has 14 residues. In germline, CDR1 is MDHEN, CDR2 SYDVKM. The V end lost 3 bases, the J end lost 9 bases, and 14 bases lay between the germline ends. CDR3 protein: CASSFSASVRELFF. Written as DNA, the CDR3 is TGTGCCAGCAGTTTTTCGGCTAGCGTTAGGGAGCTGTTTTTT.

This clone showed up just once. The J gene is TRBJ2-1, the V gene TRBV6-6; no firm D call. Germline CDR1 is MNHNY and CDR2 is SVGAGI (reference sequence). V was trimmed by 3 bases and J by 1 base, leaving 10 bases between them. The CDR3 consists of 15 residues. CDR3 nucleotide sequence: TGTGCCAGCAGTTATGACAAGGCATCCTACAATGAGCAGTTCTTC. As protein: CASSYDKASYNEQFF.

This clone was detected only once. V is TRBV5-1 and J is TRBJ2-3; D may be TRBD2 (5 bases). The CDR3 sequence is 14 residues long. Trimming shortened V by 6 bases and J by 2 bases, and 13 bases separated the two germline ends. Germline V CDR1 and CDR2: SGHRS, YFSETQ. CDR3 in amino acids: CASIGSRVTDTQYF. Here the CDR3 DNA reads TGCGCCAGCATCGGGTCGCGGGTCACAGATACGCAGTATTTT.

The chain employs TRBV19 and TRBJ2-7, with D perhaps TRBD1 (6 bases). The CDR3 runs 14 residues. Germline V gene lookup returns CDR1 LNHDA and CDR2 SQIVND (reference sequence). V lost 5 bases and J lost 1, with 12 bases in between. As DNA, the CDR3 is TGTGCCAGTAGTCCCACCGGACAGTCCTACGAGCAGTACTTC. This encodes CASSPTGQSYEQYF.

The gene calls are TRBV27 and TRBJ2-7; 11 positions match TRBD1. The J segment lost 5 bases and the V segment lost 6 bases, leaving 6 bases of the junction unmatched. Germline V gene data show CDR1 as MNHEY and CDR2 as SMNVEV (reference sequence). The CDR3 has 14 residues. The CDR3 protein is CASSSWTGGDEQYF. CDR3 DNA sequence: TGTGCCAGCAGCTCGTGGACAGGGGGCGACGAGCAGTACTTC.

In DNA form, the CDR3 reads TGCGCCAGCAGTACTCAAGCAGGGGATGAAAAACTGTTTTTT. Translating it yields CASSTQAGDEKLFF. This rearrangement joins TRBV5-1 to TRBJ1-4; D may be TRBD1 (6 bases). CDR1 is SGHRS and CDR2 is YFSETQ in the germline V gene. This CDR3 region has 14 residues. The V and J ends lost 5 bases and 6 bases respectively, with 14 bases between them.

The V call is TRBV5-4, the J call TRBJ1-2; 8 nucleotides line up with TRBD1. CDR3 length: 14 residues. CDR1 and CDR2 from the germline V gene are SGHNT and YYREEE (reference sequence). With 7 bases clipped from V and 7 bases from J, the junction kept 12 bases outside the gene matches. CDR3: CASSVFGTGAGYTF. The CDR3 DNA reads TGTGCCAGCTCCGTCTTTGGGACAGGCGCTGGCTACACCTTC. The complete variable domain, with remaining parts taken from reference TRBV5-4 and TRBJ1-2, reads ETGVTQSPTHLIKTRGQQVTLRCSSQSGHNTVSWYQQALGQGPQFIFQYYREEENGRGNFPPRFSGLQFPNYSSELNVNALELDDSALYLCASSVFGTGAGYTFGSGTRLTVV.

This clone has just one count. This rearrangement joins TRBV9 to TRBJ2-4; D gene ambiguous. V shed 0 bases and J shed 0 bases, with 4 bases lying between them. The CDR3 runs 14 residues. Germline V gene sequence: CDR1 SGDLS, CDR2 YYNGEE. The CDR3 spells CASSVDLAKNIQYF. The CDR3 DNA is TGTGCCAGCAGCGTAGATCTAGCCAAAAACATTCAGTACTTC.

V usage is TRBV29-1 and J usage is TRBJ2-5; the match to TRBD2 covers 13 bases. Unmatched junction bases numbered 10, after V lost 4 bases and J lost 5 bases. This CDR3 region has 16 residues. Per germline, CDR1 SQVTM and CDR2 ANQGSEA. CDR3 region: CSVGTSGGLPRETQYF. CDR3 DNA: TGCAGCGTTGGGACTAGCGGGGGCCTACCCCGCGAGACCCAGTACTTC. The whole variable domain, filled in from reference TRBV29-1 and TRBJ2-5, reads SAVISQKPSRDICQRGTSLTIQCQVDSQVTMMFWYRQQPGQSLTLIATANQGSEATYESGFVIDKFPISRPNLTFSTLTVSNMSPEDSSIYLCSVGTSGGLPRETQYFGPGTRLLVL.

V and J are TRBV7-6 and TRBJ2-5; TRBD2 aligns across 10 bases. CDR3 length: 15 residues. V gave up 4 bases and J gave up 9 bases; unmatched junction bases: 11. Germline CDR1 is SGHVS and CDR2 is FNYEAQ. The CDR3 DNA reads as TGTGCCAGCAGCTCCCCTAGCGGGAGATGGCGGTCCCAGTACTTC. The encoded protein is CASSSPSGRWRSQYF.

The rearrangement links TRBV5-4 to TRBJ2-2, with 13 bases lining up with TRBD2. The CDR3 is made up of 17 amino acids. J gave up 7 bases and V 0 bases, and 6 bases lay outside the gene matches. Germline CDR1 and CDR2: SGHNT and YYREEE (reference sequence). The CDR3 DNA is TGTGCCAGCAGCTTGGGAACTAGCGGGGGGGCCGTCGGGGAGCTGTTTTTT. Translating gives CASSLGTSGGAVGELFF.

This chain joins TRBV6-1 and TRBJ1-2; TRBD1 aligns across 10 bases. This CDR3 region has 15 residues. Per germline, CDR1 MNHNS and CDR2 SASEGT. The ends lost 1 base at V and 4 bases at J; junction bases unmatched: 3. The CDR3 loop is CASSEGTGGGYGYTF. The CDR3 bases are TGTGCCAGCAGTGAAGGGACAGGGGGAGGCTATGGCTACACCTTC.

The chain has TRBV10-3 and TRBJ2-2; TRBD1 aligns across 8 bases. Germline values: CDR1 ENHRY, CDR2 SYGVKD. This CDR3 has 17 residues. Trimming removed 5 bases from V and 2 bases from J; junction bases left unmatched: 10. The CDR3 bases are TGTGCCATCAGTCAAAATCAGGGGGCTGGAAACACCGGGGAGCTGTTTTTT. Encoded protein: CAISQNQGAGNTGELFF.

The DNA for the CDR3 is TGTGCCAGCAGTTTCGTACAGGGGCGCGGCTACACCTTC. This codes for CASSFVQGRGYTF. The V gene is TRBV27, the J gene TRBJ1-2; 7 bases line up with TRBD1. Per germline, CDR1 MNHEY and CDR2 SMNVEV (reference sequence). J lost 8 bases, V lost 3 bases, and 6 bases had no gene match. The CDR3 runs 13 residues.

The chain has TRBV7-9 and TRBJ1-6; 8 bases are shared with TRBD1. This CDR3 contains 17 residues. Unmatched junction bases numbered 5, after V lost 4 bases and J lost 0 bases. Germline V gene lookup returns CDR1 SEHNR and CDR2 FQNEAQ (reference sequence). CDR3 DNA: TGTGCCAGCAGCTCGGGACAGGCGAGCTCCTATAATTCACCCCTCCACTTT. This gives the protein CASSSGQASSYNSPLHF.

The rearrangement links TRBV18 to TRBJ2-6; 8 bases are shared with TRBD2. This CDR3 is 17 amino acids long. CDR1 and CDR2 from the germline V gene are KGHSH and LQKENI. The junction had 10 bases not matched to a gene; V was cut back by 6 bases and J by 3 bases. The DNA of the CDR3 is TGTGCCAGCTCCCCCGGGGGGGTAGCCCTTGGGGCCAACGTCCTGACTTTC. As protein: CASSPGGVALGANVLTF.

The chain uses TRBV25-1 and TRBJ1-1; 8 nucleotides align to TRBD1. After removal of 6 bases from V and 1 base from J, the junction contained 7 bases not matched to a gene. CDR1 is MGHDK, CDR2 SYGVNS, per germline. This CDR3 spans 15 amino acids. CDR3: CASRQNRGTNTEAFF. CDR3 coding DNA: TGTGCCAGCAGACAAAACAGGGGGACGAACACTGAAGCTTTCTTT.

V gene TRBV28 combines with J gene TRBJ2-1, with 9 bases fitting TRBD2. This CDR3 comprises 14 residues. Germline trimming cut 7 bases from V and 4 bases from J; bases unmatched to any gene: 5. Germline V gives CDR1 MDHEN, CDR2 SYDVKM. The CDR3 bases are TGTGCCAGCATCCCTAGCGGGGATTACAATGAGCAGTTCTTC. Protein product: CASIPSGDYNEQFF.

The V call is TRBV15, the J call TRBJ1-1; D call uncertain. Looked up from germline, CDR1 is LNHNV and CDR2 is YYDKDF (reference sequence). The CDR3 extends over 16 amino acids. Trimming took off 1 base at V and 0 bases at J, with 12 bases between the two ends. This chain's CDR3 is CATSRGAEGMNTEAFF. The CDR3 nucleotides read TGTGCCACCAGCAGAGGGGCTGAGGGAATGAACACTGAAGCTTTCTTT.

The chain carries TRBV29-1 and TRBJ2-1; the match to TRBD1 covers 7 bases. Germline V gives CDR1 SQVTM, CDR2 ANQGSEA. V lost 7 bases, J lost 1 base, and 1 base stayed unmatched. This CDR3 contains 12 residues. In DNA form, the CDR3 reads TGCAGCGCGGGACAGTCCTACAATGAGCAGTTCTTC. It specifies CSAGQSYNEQFF.

This clone was observed a few times. The V and J genes are TRBV6-1 and TRBJ2-1; 10 bases are a match to TRBD2. V gave up 3 bases and J gave up 5 bases; unmatched junction bases: 4. The CDR3 is 15 amino acids. Germline-derived CDR1 and CDR2 are MNHNS and SASEGT. The DNA for the CDR3 is TGTGCCAGCAGTGAGTCGGGACTAGCGAACAATGAGCAGTTCTTC. Protein product: CASSESGLANNEQFF.

This sequence joins TRBV19 and TRBJ2-1; D perhaps matches TRBD2 (7 bases). The germline gives CDR1 LNHDA, CDR2 SQIVND (reference sequence). V was clipped by 5 bases and J by 7 bases, with 21 bases between them. This CDR3 has 16 residues. Here the CDR3 reads CASSPLTSRGGNEQFF. For the CDR3, the DNA is TGTGCCAGTAGTCCCCTGACTAGCAGGGGCGGGAATGAGCAGTTCTTC.

This chain connects TRBV7-9 to TRBJ1-6; D ambiguous. Germline CDR1 is SEHNR and CDR2 is FQNEAQ (reference sequence). The CDR3 is made up of 14 amino acids. With 11 bases removed from V and 0 bases from J, the gap between germline ends came to 11 bases. CDR3 region: CAATWSSYNSPLHF. In DNA form, the CDR3 reads TGTGCCGCAACGTGGAGCTCCTATAATTCACCCCTCCACTTT.